Included here is one T cell receptor (beta chain) sequence, with context. The data are from a study of blood T cell repertoires in COVID-19. Per germline, CDR1 KGHDR and CDR2 SFDVKD. This CDR3 has 15 residues. With 9 bases removed from V and 0 bases from J, the gap between germline ends came to 16 bases. TCRdb's copy holds only in-frame clones and misses some; the assay was immunoSEQ multiplex PCR. The repertoire holds a few hundred thousand clones, with approximately 89% as singletons. The sequence came from a woman in her thirties with COVID-19, enrolled during active disease. This chain connects TRBV24-1 to TRBJ2-5, with a tentative D call TRBD1 (6 bases). The sequencing input was peripheral blood. CDR3 nucleotides: TGTGCCACCTCCGACCGGGACACTTACCAAGAGACCCAGTACTTC. It encodes CATSDRDTYQETQYF.